This record concerns one T cell receptor beta chain sequence. Its target is not known. The source of the sample is a study of OX40 agonist ivuxolimab in advanced cancers. At the level of the study: The diagnoses of dose-escalation patients were hepatocellular carcinoma, melanoma, renal cell or head and neck cancer. Averaging approximately 60 years in age, with a range of roughly 23 to 80, the cohort was more than 75% male.

Repertoires were generated with immunoSEQ multiplex PCR, while TCRdb's copy carries only in-frame clones and drops some. The sample consists of about 51,000 clones, about 86% of them appearing once. The J segment lost 0 bases and the V segment lost 6 bases, leaving 8 bases of the junction unmatched. CDR3 length equals 16 residues. From germline, CDR1 is SNHLY and CDR2 FYNNEI. Whole-study results and caveats: Clonal expansion was seen in CD4+ and CD8+ blood T cells by week 6 at 0.1 to 3.0 mg/kg.

This sequence was found in an adult with an advanced solid tumor such as melanoma, head and neck, liver or kidney cancer. This chain links TRBV2 with TRBJ1-3; TRBD1 agrees at 7 bases. The source material was CD4+ or CD8+ T cells sorted from blood, sampled in a trial of the OX40 agonist ivuxolimab. CDR3 DNA: TGTGCCAGCAGAGCCAGGGGGACGAGCTCTGGAAACACCATATATTTT. Its translation is CASRARGTSSGNTIYF.